The subject of this entry is one TCR beta chain. Donation came from healthy Caucasian individuals in Russia who were aged 6 to 90. The data originate from a study of blood T cells in healthy people across ages. CDR1 and CDR2 from the germline V gene are DFQATT and SNEGSKA (reference sequence). The CDR3 totals 14 residues. With a J-beta primer mix and a sample-barcoded 5' primer, a second PCR ran 7 to 11 cycles. TCRdb reanalysed the 5' RACE reads using MiXCR and keeps one entry per CDR3 protein. The table includes 1.5 million to 2 million distinct CDR3 sequences, about two fifths detected once. The clonotype comes from a human donor in good health. The V gene is TRBV20-1, the J gene TRBJ2-5, with 7 nucleotides matching TRBD2. The DNA end is more similar to TRBJ2-7, so the J call may be wrong. The sample was blood. The CDR3 DNA sequence: TGCAGTGCCCCGAGGGAGGGTAGCGTCCACGAGCAGTACTTC. Translating it yields CSAPREGSVHEQYF.